This TCR beta chain derives from a study of blood T cells in healthy people across ages. Study-wide context: Per two T cells, about one barcoded beta molecule was captured through template switching.

This CDR3 has 18 amino acids. Germline V CDR1 and CDR2: MDHEN, SYDVKM. V gave up 7 bases and J gave up 0 bases, with 22 bases separating them. A second PCR of 7 to 11 cycles used a sample-barcoded 5' primer and a J-beta primer mix. With 12 random nucleotides, a template-switch adaptor tagged each individual cDNA molecule. TCRdb analysed the 5' RACE reads with MiXCR anew, one entry per CDR3 protein. The table shows roughly 1,000,000 distinct CDR3 sequences, with approximately 25% occurring only once. This clonotype was counted between two and nine times. These data are also associated with another study on T cells of mothers and their children. As that report states: During the second PCR, the M1S primer introduced sample barcodes along with 2-4 random nucleotides. In each mother, TCR beta CDR3 reads exceeded 8 million; in each child, they numbered 3 million to 3.5 million.

This TCR was sampled from a girl aged 2-10 years in good health. Sequencing was done on a sample of blood. V is TRBV28 and J is TRBJ1-5, with D uncertain. As DNA, the CDR3 is TGTGCCAGCATAATTGGCGGCAGGAGCGGATATAGCAATCAGCCCCAGCATTTT. Amino acids: CASIIGGRSGYSNQPQHF.